This T cell receptor beta chain comes out of a study of control samples from healthy donors and cancer patients. Profiling relied on immunoSEQ multiplex PCR, and the TCRdb table lists in-frame clones only, not all of them. The sample has about 130,000 clones, about 93% seen once. This sequence was found in a man in his forties or fifties with head and neck cancer. Specimen: PBMCs.

CDR3 DNA sequence: TGTGCCAGCAGCCAGACAGGCCGCACAGATACGCAGTATTTT. Protein sequence: CASSQTGRTDTQYF. V gene TRBV3-1 (or the pseudogene TRBV3-2) combines with J gene TRBJ2-3; maybe TRBD1 (6 bases). This CDR3 is 14 amino acids long. V was pared by 3 bases and J by 1 base, with 8 bases between. From germline, CDR1 is LGHDT and CDR2 YNNKEL (reference sequence).